Listed below are T cell receptor beta chains from one sample, sequenced in a study of T cell responses to AZD1222 COVID-19 vaccine. Measured with immunoSEQ multiplex PCR; TCRdb has only the in-frame clones, and not every one. The sample carries about 120,000 clones, about 90% recorded once. Sample: peripheral blood, taken 28 days after the second AZD1222 dose. These receptors originate from an adult who received the AZD1222 COVID-19 vaccine. The CDR3 runs from the conserved cysteine through the conserved F or W. The order of the fields is D gene, clone size, V gene, J gene, CDR3 DNA, CDR3 protein. A D gene is named only where the DNA matches it firmly. Expanded clones are given a class, and other clones once, few, many or no size at all.

TRBD1	NA	TRBV7-2	TRBJ1-1	TGTGCCAGCAGCTCCCAGACAGGGATGAACACTGAAGCTTTCTTT	CASSSQTGMNTEAFF
NA	NA	TRBV18	TRBJ1-4	TGTGCCAGCTCCCTCAATGCTCTATCGGGCGAAAAACTGTTTTTT	CASSLNALSGEKLFF
NA	NA	TRBV9	TRBJ2-2	TGTGCCAGCAGCGTAGCGCTAGCCGACGCCGGGGAGCTGTTTTTT	CASSVALADAGELFF
TRBD1	NA	TRBV2	TRBJ2-7	TGTGCCACCAATACAGGGGATTTCGACGAGCAGTACTTC	CATNTGDFDEQYF
TRBD1	NA	TRBV28	TRBJ1-6	TGTGCCAGCAGTTCGAGCCGACAGGGGTCCTATAATTCACCCCTCCACTTT	CASSSSRQGSYNSPLHF
NA	NA	TRBV5-1	TRBJ2-7	TGCGCCAGCAGCTTGGAGGATAGCAGGCACGAGCAGTACTTC	CASSLEDSRHEQYF
NA	NA	TRBV5-6	TRBJ1-5	TGTGCCAGCAGCTTGGGTCGGGGCACCGCCCAGCATTTT	CASSLGRGTAQHF
TRBD1	NA	TRBV5-1	TRBJ1-2	TGCGCCAGCAGCTTGACTACAGGGGGCTATGGCTACACCTTC	CASSLTTGGYGYTF
TRBD2	NA	TRBV18	TRBJ2-3	TGTGCCAGCTCACCGTCCGGGACTAGCGCAGATACGCAGTATTTT	CASSPSGTSADTQYF
NA	NA	TRBV7-2	TRBJ2-2	TGTGCCAGCAGCTTATACAGAACTACCGGGGAGCTGTTTTTT	CASSLYRTTGELFF
NA	NA	TRBV9	TRBJ1-3	TGTGCCAGCAGCGTAGGCGGGGACACCCGAAACACCATATATTTT	CASSVGGDTRNTIYF
NA	NA	TRBV7-3	TRBJ1-1	TGTGCCAGCAGCCTTAGCCCCCAGACTGAAGCTTTCTTT	CASSLSPQTEAFF
TRBD1	NA	TRBV19	TRBJ1-2	TGTGCCAGCCTTCGGGGACAGGGGATTGGTGGCTACACCTTC	CASLRGQGIGGYTF
NA	NA	TRBV6-5	TRBJ2-4	TGTGCCAGCAGAGCCCCTACGGCCATTCAGTACTTC	CASRAPTAIQYF
TRBD1	NA	TRBV11-2	TRBJ1-2	TGTGCCAGCAGCCGATGGACAGGGGGCGAACATGGCTACACCTTC	CASSRWTGGEHGYTF
TRBD1	NA	TRBV10-2	TRBJ1-5	TGCGCCAGTGCCGGGACAGAAAATAATCAGCCCCAGCATTTT	CASAGTENNQPQHF
TRBD1	NA	TRBV9	TRBJ1-2	TGTGCCAGCAGCCCCGATCCGGGACAGGGGTTGGGTGGCTACACCTTC	CASSPDPGQGLGGYTF
NA	NA	TRBV7-5	TRBJ2-5	TGTGTCAGAAGCTTAGGACTAGCGGGGGACCAAGAGACCCAGTACTTC	CVRSLGLAGDQETQYF
NA	NA	TRBV7-2	TRBJ2-3	TGTGCCAGCAGCTTAGTACCCCTAGGAGCAGATACGCAGTATTTT	CASSLVPLGADTQYF
NA	once	TRBV27	TRBJ1-2	TGTGCCAGCAGTTTATCTCTGAACTATGGCTACACCTTC	CASSLSLNYGYTF
NA	NA	TRBV30	TRBJ1-2	TGTGCCTGGAGTGTACAACAGCTTTATGGCTACACCTTC	CAWSVQQLYGYTF
TRBD1	NA	TRBV3-1/TRBV3-2	TRBJ1-2	TGTGCCAGCGGCGGACAGGCCCATGGCTACACCTTC	CASGGQAHGYTF
NA	NA	TRBV14	TRBJ1-5	TGTGCCAGCAGCCAAGGAGGATACCGCCAGCATTTT	CASSQGGYRQHF
TRBD1	once	TRBV29-1	TRBJ1-4	TGCAGCGTAAGGACAGGGGGAGTCCCTAATGAAAAACTGTTTTTT	CSVRTGGVPNEKLFF
TRBD1	NA	TRBV6-5	TRBJ2-7	TGTGCCAGCAGTTACTTCCCGGGACAGGGGCCGCGGGAGCAGTACTTC	CASSYFPGQGPREQYF
NA	once	TRBV6-5	TRBJ1-5	TGTGCCAGCTGGGGGGAAACCAGCAATCAGCCCCAGCATTTT	CASWGETSNQPQHF
NA	NA	TRBV20-1	TRBJ2-3	TGCAGTGCTAGTCGGAGGGGATACCAGGGAATCACAGATACGCAGTATTTT	CSASRRGYQGITDTQYF
NA	NA	TRBV6-1	TRBJ1-5	TGTGCCAGCAGTGAAGGTTCGGGCGGACAGCCCCAGCATTTT	CASSEGSGGQPQHF
NA	NA	TRBV19	TRBJ1-2	TGTGCCAGTAGTATCCACCGGGACAATAACTATGGCTACACCTTC	CASSIHRDNNYGYTF
NA	NA	TRBV9	TRBJ1-1	TGTGCCAGCAGCGTCACGGCAGGGGTTAAAAACACTGAAGCTTTCTTT	CASSVTAGVKNTEAFF
TRBD1	NA	TRBV6-5	TRBJ1-3	TGTGCCAGCAGTAGGGGACAGGGTCCTGGAAACACCATATATTTT	CASSRGQGPGNTIYF